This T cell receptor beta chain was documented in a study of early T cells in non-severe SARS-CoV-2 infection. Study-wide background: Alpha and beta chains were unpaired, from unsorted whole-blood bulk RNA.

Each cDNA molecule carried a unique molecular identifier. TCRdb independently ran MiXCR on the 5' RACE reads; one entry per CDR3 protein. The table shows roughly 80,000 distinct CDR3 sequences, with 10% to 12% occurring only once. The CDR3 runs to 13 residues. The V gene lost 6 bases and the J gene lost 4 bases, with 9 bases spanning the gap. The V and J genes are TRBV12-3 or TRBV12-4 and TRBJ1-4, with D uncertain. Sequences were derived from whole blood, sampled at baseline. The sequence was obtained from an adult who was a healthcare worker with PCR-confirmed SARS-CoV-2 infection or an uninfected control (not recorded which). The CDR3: CASSRRINEKLFF. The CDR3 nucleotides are TGTGCCAGCAGCCGACGGATTAATGAAAAACTGTTTTTT.